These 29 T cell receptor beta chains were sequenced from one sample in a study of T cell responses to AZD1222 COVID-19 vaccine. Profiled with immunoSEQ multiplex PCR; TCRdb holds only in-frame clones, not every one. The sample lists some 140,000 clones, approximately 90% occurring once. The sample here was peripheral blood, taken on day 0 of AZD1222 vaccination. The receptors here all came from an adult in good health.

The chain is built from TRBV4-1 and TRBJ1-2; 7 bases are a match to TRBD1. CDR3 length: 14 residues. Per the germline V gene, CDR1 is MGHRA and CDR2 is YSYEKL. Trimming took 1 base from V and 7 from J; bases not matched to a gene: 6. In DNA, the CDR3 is TGCGCCAGCAGCCAAGCAGGGGGGAAAAGTGGCTACACCTTC. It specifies CASSQAGGKSGYTF.

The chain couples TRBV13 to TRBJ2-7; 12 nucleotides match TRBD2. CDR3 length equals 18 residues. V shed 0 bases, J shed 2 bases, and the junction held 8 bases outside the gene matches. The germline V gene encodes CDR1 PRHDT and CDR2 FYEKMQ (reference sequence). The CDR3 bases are TGTGCCAGCAGCTTAGGGACTAGCGGGAGACCCCCGGCCTACGAGCAGTACTTC. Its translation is CASSLGTSGRPPAYEQYF.

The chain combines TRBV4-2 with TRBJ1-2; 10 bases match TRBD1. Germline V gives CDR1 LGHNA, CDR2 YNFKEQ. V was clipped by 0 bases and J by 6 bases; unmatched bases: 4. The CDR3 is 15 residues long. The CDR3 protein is CASSQDRGTGDGYTF. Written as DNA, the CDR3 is TGTGCCAGCAGCCAAGATCGGGGGACAGGGGATGGCTACACCTTC.

CDR3 region: CASSPLSGSSYNEQFF. In nucleotides, the CDR3 is TGCGCCAGCAGCCCGTTGAGCGGGAGCTCCTACAATGAGCAGTTCTTC. The V call is TRBV5-1, the J call TRBJ2-1; 8 nucleotides match TRBD2. V was pared by 4 bases and J by 0 bases, with 6 bases of the junction left unmatched. Germline-derived CDR1 and CDR2 are SGHRS and YFSETQ. The CDR3 covers 16 residues.

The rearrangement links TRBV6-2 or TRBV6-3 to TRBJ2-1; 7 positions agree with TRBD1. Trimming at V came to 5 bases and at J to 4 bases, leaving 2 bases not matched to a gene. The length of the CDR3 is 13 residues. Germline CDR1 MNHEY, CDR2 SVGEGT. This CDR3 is CASSRDSYNEQFF. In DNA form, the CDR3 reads TGTGCCAGCAGTCGGGACAGTTACAATGAGCAGTTCTTC.

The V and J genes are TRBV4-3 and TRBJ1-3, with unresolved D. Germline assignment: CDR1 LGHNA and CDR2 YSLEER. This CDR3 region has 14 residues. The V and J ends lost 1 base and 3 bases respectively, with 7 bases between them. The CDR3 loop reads CASSQVGSGNTIYF. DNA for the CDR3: TGCGCCAGCAGCCAAGTAGGGAGTGGAAACACCATATATTTT.

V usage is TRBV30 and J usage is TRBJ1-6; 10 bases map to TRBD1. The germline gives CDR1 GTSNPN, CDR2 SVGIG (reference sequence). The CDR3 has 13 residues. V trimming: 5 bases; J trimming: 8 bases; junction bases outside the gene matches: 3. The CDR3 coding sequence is TGTGCCTGGGACGGACAGGGGGATTCACCCCTCCACTTT. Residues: CAWDGQGDSPLHF.

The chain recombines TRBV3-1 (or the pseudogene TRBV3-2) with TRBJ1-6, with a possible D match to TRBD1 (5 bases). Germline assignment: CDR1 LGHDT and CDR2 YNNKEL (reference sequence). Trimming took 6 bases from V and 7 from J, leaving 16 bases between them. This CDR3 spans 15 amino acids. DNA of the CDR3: TGTGCCAGCAGGTATACAGGTGGCTTCAATTCACCCCTCCACTTT. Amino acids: CASRYTGGFNSPLHF.

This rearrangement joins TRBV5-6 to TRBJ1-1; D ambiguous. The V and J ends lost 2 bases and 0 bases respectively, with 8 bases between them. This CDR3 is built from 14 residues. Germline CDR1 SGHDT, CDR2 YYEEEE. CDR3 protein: CASSFRELNTEAFF. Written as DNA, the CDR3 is TGTGCCAGCAGCTTTAGGGAATTGAACACTGAAGCTTTCTTT.

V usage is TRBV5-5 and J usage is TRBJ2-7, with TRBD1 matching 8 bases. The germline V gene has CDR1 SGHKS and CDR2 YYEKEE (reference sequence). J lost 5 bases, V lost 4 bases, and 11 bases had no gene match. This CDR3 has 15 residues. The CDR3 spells CASSLTGTGFDEQYF. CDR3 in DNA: TGTGCCAGCAGCCTGACCGGGACAGGCTTTGACGAGCAGTACTTC.

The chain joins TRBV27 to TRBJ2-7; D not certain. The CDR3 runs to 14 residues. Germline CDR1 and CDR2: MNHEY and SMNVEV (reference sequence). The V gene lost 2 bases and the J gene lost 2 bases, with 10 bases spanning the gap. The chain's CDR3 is CASSLGPTTYEQYF. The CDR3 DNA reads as TGTGCCAGCAGTTTAGGGCCAACCACCTACGAGCAGTACTTC.

In nucleotides, the CDR3 is TGTGCCTGGAGTGTAGCAGGACAGGGACATGAAAAACTGTTTTTT. Amino acids: CAWSVAGQGHEKLFF. V usage is TRBV30 and J usage is TRBJ1-4, with 8 bases fitting TRBD1. This CDR3 region has 15 residues. CDR1 and CDR2 (germline): GTSNPN, SVGIG (reference sequence). With V trimmed by 0 bases and J by 6 bases, 6 bases remained unmatched.

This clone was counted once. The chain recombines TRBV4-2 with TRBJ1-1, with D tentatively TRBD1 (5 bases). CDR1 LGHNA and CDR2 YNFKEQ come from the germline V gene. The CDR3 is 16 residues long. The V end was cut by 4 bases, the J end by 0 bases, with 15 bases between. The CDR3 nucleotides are TGTGCCAGCAGCCGCCGGGACCGTAGAATGAACACTGAAGCTTTCTTT. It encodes CASSRRDRRMNTEAFF.

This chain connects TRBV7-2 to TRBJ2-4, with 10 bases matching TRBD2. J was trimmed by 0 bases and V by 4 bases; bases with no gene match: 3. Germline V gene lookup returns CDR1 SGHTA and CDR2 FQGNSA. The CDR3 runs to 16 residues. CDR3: CASSSGLAPAKNIQYF. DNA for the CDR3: TGTGCCAGCAGCTCGGGACTAGCGCCAGCCAAAAACATTCAGTACTTC.

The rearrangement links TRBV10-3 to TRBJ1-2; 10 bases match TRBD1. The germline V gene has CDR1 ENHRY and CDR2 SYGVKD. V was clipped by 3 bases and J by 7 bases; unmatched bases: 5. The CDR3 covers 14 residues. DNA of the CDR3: TGTGCCATCAGTGACCCGGGACAGGGGAGTGGCTACACCTTC. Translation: CAISDPGQGSGYTF.

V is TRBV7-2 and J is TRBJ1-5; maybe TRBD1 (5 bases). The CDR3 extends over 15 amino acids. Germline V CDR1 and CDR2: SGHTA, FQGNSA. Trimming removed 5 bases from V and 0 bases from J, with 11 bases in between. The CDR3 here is CASSVSGYSNQPQHF. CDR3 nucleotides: TGTGCCAGCAGCGTCTCAGGGTATAGCAATCAGCCCCAGCATTTT.

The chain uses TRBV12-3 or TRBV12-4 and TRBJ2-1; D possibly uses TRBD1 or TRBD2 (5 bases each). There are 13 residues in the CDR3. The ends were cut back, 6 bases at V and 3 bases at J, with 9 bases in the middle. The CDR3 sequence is CASRPGGYNEQFF. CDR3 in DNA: TGTGCCAGCAGACCTGGGGGCTACAATGAGCAGTTCTTC.

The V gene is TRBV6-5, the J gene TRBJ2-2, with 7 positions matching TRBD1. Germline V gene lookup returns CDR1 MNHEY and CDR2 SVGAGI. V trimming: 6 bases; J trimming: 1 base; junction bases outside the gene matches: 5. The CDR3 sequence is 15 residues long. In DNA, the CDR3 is TGTGCCAGCAGACTCACAGGGGTGAACACCGGGGAGCTGTTTTTT. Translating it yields CASRLTGVNTGELFF.

CDR3 DNA: TGTGCCTGGAGTGTAAAAGTAGCGGGAGTGCAGTACTTC. Translating gives CAWSVKVAGVQYF. The V and J genes are TRBV30 and TRBJ2-7; 9 bases line up with TRBD2. V lost 0 bases and J lost 9; bases outside the gene matches: 6. The CDR3 contains 13 residues. The germline V gene encodes CDR1 GTSNPN and CDR2 SVGIG (reference sequence).

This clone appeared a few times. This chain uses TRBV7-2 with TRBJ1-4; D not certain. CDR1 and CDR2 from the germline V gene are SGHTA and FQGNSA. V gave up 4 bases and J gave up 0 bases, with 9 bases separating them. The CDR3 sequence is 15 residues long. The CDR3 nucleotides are TGTGCCAGCAGCTCTCGGGGTGCAACTAATGAAAAACTGTTTTTT. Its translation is CASSSRGATNEKLFF.

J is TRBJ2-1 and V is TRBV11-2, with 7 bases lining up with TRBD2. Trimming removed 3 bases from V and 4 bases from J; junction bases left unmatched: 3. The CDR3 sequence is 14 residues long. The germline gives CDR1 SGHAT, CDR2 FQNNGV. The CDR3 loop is CASSLGGGYNEQFF. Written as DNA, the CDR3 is TGTGCCAGCAGCTTGGGGGGAGGGTACAATGAGCAGTTCTTC.

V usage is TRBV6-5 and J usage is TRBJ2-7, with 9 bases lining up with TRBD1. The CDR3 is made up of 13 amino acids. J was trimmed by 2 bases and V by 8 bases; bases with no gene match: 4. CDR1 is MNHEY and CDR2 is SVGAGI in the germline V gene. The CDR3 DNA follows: TGTGCCAGCCAAAGACAGGGGGCCTACGAGCAGTACTTC. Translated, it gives CASQRQGAYEQYF.

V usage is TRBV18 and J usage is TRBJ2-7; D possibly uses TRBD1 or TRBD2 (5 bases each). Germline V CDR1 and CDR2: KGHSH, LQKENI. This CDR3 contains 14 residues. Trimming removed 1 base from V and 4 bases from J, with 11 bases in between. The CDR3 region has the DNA TGTGCCAGCTCACCACGGCAGGGACCGTACGAGCAGTACTTC. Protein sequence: CASSPRQGPYEQYF.

CDR3 nucleotide sequence: TGTGCCAGCAGGGGACAGGGCAACTCCTACGAGCAGTACTTC. Amino acid sequence: CASRGQGNSYEQYF. This chain connects TRBV2 to TRBJ2-7, with TRBD1 matching over 9 bases. CDR3 length: 14 residues. Germline V gene lookup returns CDR1 SNHLY and CDR2 FYNNEI. V trimming: 6 bases; J trimming: 0 bases; junction bases outside the gene matches: 3. The full variable domain, with the rest looked up from reference TRBV2 and TRBJ2-7, is EPEVTQTPSHQVTQMGQEVILRCVPISNHLYFYWYRQILGQKVEFLVSFYNNEISEKSEIFDDQFSVERPDGSNFTLKIRSTKLEDSAMYFCASRGQGNSYEQYFGPGTRLTVT.

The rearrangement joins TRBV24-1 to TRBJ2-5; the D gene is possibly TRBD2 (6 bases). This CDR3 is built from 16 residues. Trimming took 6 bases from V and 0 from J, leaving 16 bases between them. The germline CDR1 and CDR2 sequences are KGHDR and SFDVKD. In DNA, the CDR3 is TGTGCCACCAGTCAGGCGGGACCATCGTACCAAGAGACCCAGTACTTC. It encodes CATSQAGPSYQETQYF.

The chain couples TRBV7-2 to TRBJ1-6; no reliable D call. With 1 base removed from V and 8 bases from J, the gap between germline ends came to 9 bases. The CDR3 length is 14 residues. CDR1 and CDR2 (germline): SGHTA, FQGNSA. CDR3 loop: CASSLEGVYSPLHF. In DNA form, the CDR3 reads TGTGCCAGCAGCTTAGAGGGCGTCTATTCACCCCTCCACTTT.

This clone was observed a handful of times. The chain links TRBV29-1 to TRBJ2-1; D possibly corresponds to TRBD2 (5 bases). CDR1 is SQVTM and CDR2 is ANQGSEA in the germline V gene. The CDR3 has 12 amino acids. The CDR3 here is CSKRALGDEQFF. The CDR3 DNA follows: TGCTCCAAGAGGGCCCTCGGGGATGAGCAGTTCTTC.

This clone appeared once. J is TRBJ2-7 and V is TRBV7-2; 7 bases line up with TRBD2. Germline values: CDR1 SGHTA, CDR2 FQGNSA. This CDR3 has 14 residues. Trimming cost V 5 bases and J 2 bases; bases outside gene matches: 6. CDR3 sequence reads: CASSPGGGTYEQYF. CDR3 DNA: TGTGCCAGCAGCCCTGGGGGGGGAACCTACGAGCAGTACTTC.

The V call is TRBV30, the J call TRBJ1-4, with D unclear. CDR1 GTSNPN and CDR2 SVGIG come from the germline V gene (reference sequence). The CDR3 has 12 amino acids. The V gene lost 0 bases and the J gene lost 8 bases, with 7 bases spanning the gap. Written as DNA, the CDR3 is TGTGCCTGGAGTGTATTGGGAGAAAAACTGTTTTTT. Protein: CAWSVLGEKLFF.